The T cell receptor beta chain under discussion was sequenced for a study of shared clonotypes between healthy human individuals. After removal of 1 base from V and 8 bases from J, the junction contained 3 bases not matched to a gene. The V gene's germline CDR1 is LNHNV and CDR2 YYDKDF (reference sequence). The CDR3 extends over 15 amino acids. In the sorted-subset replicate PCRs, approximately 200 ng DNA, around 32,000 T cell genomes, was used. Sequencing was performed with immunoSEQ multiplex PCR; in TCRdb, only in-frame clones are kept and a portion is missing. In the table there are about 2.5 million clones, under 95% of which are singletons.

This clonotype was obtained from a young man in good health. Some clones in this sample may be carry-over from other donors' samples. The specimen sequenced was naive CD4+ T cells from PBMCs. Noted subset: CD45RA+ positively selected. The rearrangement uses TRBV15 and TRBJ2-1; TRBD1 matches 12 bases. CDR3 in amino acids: CATSRGGQGAYEQFF. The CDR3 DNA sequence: TGTGCCACCAGCAGAGGGGGACAGGGGGCCTATGAGCAGTTCTTC.